This is a list of T cell receptor beta chains from one sample in a study of blood T cell repertoires in COVID-19. TCRdb's copy holds only in-frame clones and misses some; the assay was immunoSEQ multiplex PCR. The table shows about 82,000 clones, with around four fifths occurring only once. Material: peripheral blood. The receptor set was obtained from a man between 60 and 75 years old with COVID-19, enrolled during active disease. The CDR3 runs from the conserved cysteine through the conserved F or W. The order of the fields is clone size, J gene, V gene, D gene, CDR3 DNA, CDR3 protein. A D gene is named only where the DNA matches it firmly. Expanded clones get a size class; other rows say once, few or many, or leave the size out.

NA,TRBJ1-1,TRBV27,NA,TGTGCCAGCAGTACCACGTCTCGGTCGAACACTGAAGCTTTCTTT,CASSTTSRSNTEAFF
NA,TRBJ1-5,TRBV5-6,NA,TGTGCCAGCCGGGGGAGGGGTACTCAGCCCCAGCATTTT,CASRGRGTQPQHF
NA,TRBJ2-2,TRBV5-6,NA,TGTGCCAGCAGCTTGGGCGGGCCGTGGGGGGAGCTGTTTTTT,CASSLGGPWGELFF
NA,TRBJ2-5,TRBV4-1,TRBD2,TGCGCCAGCAGCCAGGGCGGGGGGGCCAGGGAGACCCAGTACTTC,CASSQGGGARETQYF
NA,TRBJ2-1,TRBV29-1,TRBD1,TGCAGCGTTGCGCGGACAGGTGCTAATGAGCAGTTCTTC,CSVARTGANEQFF
NA,TRBJ2-3,TRBV5-1,TRBD1,TGCGCCAGCAGCCGACAGGGATCTAGCACAGATACGCAGTATTTT,CASSRQGSSTDTQYF
NA,TRBJ2-7,TRBV28,TRBD1,TGTGCCAGCAGTCCGGACAGGTTCGAGCAGTACTTC,CASSPDRFEQYF
NA,TRBJ2-2,TRBV5-1,TRBD2,TGCGCCAGCAGCTTGGTAGCGGGAGATTGGAACACCGGGGAGCTGTTTTTT,CASSLVAGDWNTGELFF
few,TRBJ2-1,TRBV4-1,TRBD2,TGCGCCAGCAAGGGGGCTAGCGGGAGTCCCAGCTCCTACAATGAGCAGTTCTTC,CASKGASGSPSSYNEQFF
NA,TRBJ1-1,TRBV13,TRBD1,TGTGCCAGCAGCTTCCGACAAGTCCAGGGGGCAAAGACTGAAGCTTTCTTT,CASSFRQVQGAKTEAFF
NA,TRBJ2-7,TRBV6-6,NA,TGTGCCAGCAGTTATAGACAGAGAGATTACGAGCAGTACTTC,CASSYRQRDYEQYF
NA,TRBJ1-3,TRBV7-9,NA,TGTGCCAGCAGCGCCATGACAGTCTCTGGAAACACCATATATTTT,CASSAMTVSGNTIYF
NA,TRBJ2-1,TRBV30,TRBD2,TGTGCCTGGTTTAGCGGGGGGCCCCATAAGAAGCAGTTCTTC,CAWFSGGPHKKQFF
NA,TRBJ1-2,TRBV14,NA,TGTGCCAGCAGCCAAGATCTCGCAGGGATCGGCTACACCTTC,CASSQDLAGIGYTF
NA,TRBJ2-2,TRBV3-1/TRBV3-2,TRBD1,TGTGCCAGCAGCCAAGGGACAGGGGGCACCGGGGAGCTGTTTTTT,CASSQGTGGTGELFF
few,TRBJ2-6,TRBV9,NA,TGTGCCAGCAGCGTAGAAGGGGTAGGGGCCAACGTCCTGACTTTC,CASSVEGVGANVLTF
once,TRBJ2-1,TRBV5-1,TRBD1,TGCGCCAGCAGTTATTATCTCCCGGGACAGGTTTCTTACAATGAGCAGTTCTTC,CASSYYLPGQVSYNEQFF
NA,TRBJ2-2,TRBV15,NA,TGTGCCACCAGCATGGGCGCGATCGGGGCCGGGGAGCTGTTTTTT,CATSMGAIGAGELFF
NA,TRBJ1-4,TRBV9,NA,TGTGCCAGCAGCGTAGCGGCCAGTCCAGGGGCTAATGAAAAACTGTTTTTT,CASSVAASPGANEKLFF
NA,TRBJ1-2,TRBV6-5,NA,TGTGCCAGCAGTCGCAGGGGAGAGGATGGCTACACCTTC,CASSRRGEDGYTF
NA,TRBJ2-1,TRBV7-9,NA,TGTGCCAGCAGCCCCCAGTGGGGGGTCCGGCTTTCCTACAATGAGCAGTTCTTC,CASSPQWGVRLSYNEQFF
NA,TRBJ1-2,TRBV27,NA,TGTGCCAGCAGTTACTTAACTACAGGGCCTTTAAACTATGGCTACACCTTC,CASSYLTTGPLNYGYTF
NA,TRBJ2-7,TRBV11-2,TRBD1,TGTGCCAGCAGCCCCGGGACAGGGAAATCCTACGAGCAGTACTTC,CASSPGTGKSYEQYF
NA,TRBJ2-2,TRBV11-1,NA,TGTGCCAGCAGCCCCTCCCCTCCCGGGGAGCTGTTTTTT,CASSPSPPGELFF
few,TRBJ2-5,TRBV25-1,NA,TGTGCCAGCAGAGGGACAAACGAGGGGACCCAGTACTTC,CASRGTNEGTQYF
NA,TRBJ2-7,TRBV20-1,TRBD2,TGCAGTGCTAGTCCGGGGGGGACTTACGAGCAGTACTTC,CSASPGGTYEQYF
NA,TRBJ2-3,TRBV24-1,NA,TGTGCCACCAGTGACTCAGGGCAATTCACAGATACGCAGTATTTT,CATSDSGQFTDTQYF
NA,TRBJ1-2,TRBV5-1,NA,TGCGCCAGCAGCTTGGACCGAGGGAACTATGGCTACACCTTC,CASSLDRGNYGYTF
NA,TRBJ2-1,TRBV7-2,NA,TGTGCCAGCAGCTTAGCTTACGGTTCCTACAATGAGCAGTTCTTC,CASSLAYGSYNEQFF
NA,TRBJ1-5,TRBV7-2,NA,TGTGCCAGCAGCGAACAGGGTTTCCAGCCCCAGCATTTT,CASSEQGFQPQHF
NA,TRBJ2-7,TRBV11-3,NA,TGTGCCAGCAGCTACGACAGGACGAGCTCCTACGAGCAGTACTTC,CASSYDRTSSYEQYF
NA,TRBJ2-7,TRBV2,TRBD2,TGTGCCAGCAGTGAACTTGCTAGCGGACTCTACGAGCAGTACTTC,CASSELASGLYEQYF
NA,TRBJ2-1,TRBV19,NA,TGTGCCAGTAGTAGAGGGATTAGGGAGCAGTTCTTC,CASSRGIREQFF
NA,TRBJ2-2,TRBV5-1,NA,TGCGCCAGCAGCTTTAGAGACACCGGGGAGCTGTTTTTT,CASSFRDTGELFF
NA,TRBJ2-2,TRBV6-5,TRBD1,TGTGCCAGCAGTCCCAGGACAGGAGGCACCGGGGAGCTGTTTTTT,CASSPRTGGTGELFF
NA,TRBJ1-2,TRBV9,TRBD1,TGTGCCAGCAGCGTAGGAGGGGGCCTGGACTATGGCTACACCTTC,CASSVGGGLDYGYTF
NA,TRBJ2-3,TRBV11-3,TRBD1,TGTGCCAGCAGCCCTCGGACAGGGGGCACAGATACGCAGTATTTT,CASSPRTGGTDTQYF
NA,TRBJ1-1,TRBV5-4,NA,TGTGCCAGCAGCCCGGGACAAACCACTGAAGCTTTCTTT,CASSPGQTTEAFF
NA,TRBJ1-1,TRBV4-2,NA,TGTGCCAGCAGCCGCACCAGGGTCGGTACTGAAGCTTTCTTT,CASSRTRVGTEAFF
NA,TRBJ2-1,TRBV23-1,NA,TGCGCCAGCAGTCAACAAACCGCGCCCCTTCCCTACAATGAGCAGTTCTTC,CASSQQTAPLPYNEQFF
NA,TRBJ2-1,TRBV11-3,TRBD2,TGTGCCAGCACCCGGGAGCGGGAGAACCCTGAGCAGTTCTTC,CASTRERENPEQFF
NA,TRBJ2-7,TRBV25-1,TRBD1,TGTGCCAGCAGCCGGGACAGAATCTTCGAGCAGTACTTC,CASSRDRIFEQYF
NA,TRBJ1-4,TRBV7-2,NA,TGTGCCAGCAGCCCAAAGAGGGAAAGGGCCTCAAAACTGTTTTTT,CASSPKRERASKLFF
NA,TRBJ1-2,TRBV29-1,NA,TGCAGCGCCCGGGGGGTTTATGGCTACACCTTC,CSARGVYGYTF
NA,TRBJ1-5,TRBV19,NA,TGTGCCAGTATAAAGTCGGGTTTTGAAGGTCAGCCCCAGCATTTT,CASIKSGFEGQPQHF
NA,TRBJ2-7,TRBV3-1/TRBV3-2,TRBD1,TGTGCCAGCAGCCCGGGGACAGGTAGAGAGCAGTACTTC,CASSPGTGREQYF
NA,TRBJ2-5,TRBV9,TRBD2,TGTGCCAGCAGCCCACGGCTAGCGGGGGTTTTACCCCAAGAGACCCAGTACTTC,CASSPRLAGVLPQETQYF
NA,TRBJ2-7,TRBV7-3,NA,TGTGCCAGCAGCCGAGAAAGGGGTGGGAACGAGCAGTACTTC,CASSRERGGNEQYF
NA,TRBJ1-6,TRBV5-1,TRBD1,TGCGCCAGCACCTCGACAGGGGCCTATAATTCACCCCTCCACTTT,CASTSTGAYNSPLHF
NA,TRBJ1-4,TRBV11-2,NA,TGTGCCAGCAGCCAAACAGGGCAGGACCTGTTTTTT,CASSQTGQDLFF
few,TRBJ2-7,TRBV2,TRBD2,TGTGCCAGCAGGCCTAGCGGGATGATCTACGAGCAGTACTTC,CASRPSGMIYEQYF
NA,TRBJ2-5,TRBV1,NA,TGCACCAGCAGCCAGATCTGGGACCTAGCGGGGGGTGGAGAGACCCAGTACTTC,CTSSQIWDLAGGGETQYF
few,TRBJ1-2,TRBV20-1,NA,TGCAGTGCTAGTGGAGGGCCGGCGGGAGACCTCTATGGCTACACCTTC,CSASGGPAGDLYGYTF
NA,TRBJ2-1,TRBV4-2,TRBD2,TGTGCCAGCAGCCAAGACCTGATGGCTAGCGGCAATGAGCAGTTCTTC,CASSQDLMASGNEQFF
NA,TRBJ1-6,TRBV5-4,NA,TGTGCCAGCAGCCCCGATGGGGGCGCTTCCTATAATTCACCCCTCCACTTT,CASSPDGGASYNSPLHF
NA,TRBJ1-1,TRBV5-1,NA,TGCGCCAGCAGCTTACAGGGTGAGGACACTGAAGCTTTCTTT,CASSLQGEDTEAFF
few,TRBJ2-1,TRBV9,NA,TGTGCCAGCAGCGTAGAACGCGCGTCCTACAATGAGCAGTTCTTC,CASSVERASYNEQFF